A single sample gave rise to the 18 T cell receptor beta chains below, sequenced in a study of PD-1 blockade in classical Hodgkin lymphoma. Only in-frame clones appear in the TCRdb table, and some are missing; sequencing was by immunoSEQ multiplex PCR. The table lists tens of thousands of clones, approximately 80% of them singletons. As to time point: cycle 4 day 1 (C4D1), after five to seven weeks of nivolumab. Patients all relapsed after autologous stem cell transplantation, and there was variation in brentuximab vedotin exposure. The material sequenced was peripheral blood mononuclear cells (PBMCs), taken before the fourth cycle of nivolumab. The source is a human donor with classical Hodgkin lymphoma.

The count of this clone is one. The V call is TRBV28, the J call TRBJ1-1, with TRBD1 as a possible D gene (6 bases). The CDR3 totals 13 residues. V was clipped by 5 bases and J by 4 bases, with 11 bases between them. CDR1 MDHEN and CDR2 SYDVKM come from the germline V gene. CDR3 in amino acids: CASSPRTATEAFF. CDR3 DNA sequence: TGTGCCAGCAGTCCCAGGACAGCCACTGAAGCTTTCTTT.

The chain combines TRBV7-9 with TRBJ1-1, with 11 bases lining up with TRBD1. CDR3 size: 15 residues. The junction had 2 bases not matched to a gene; V was cut back by 1 base and J by 4 bases. Germline V gene data show CDR1 as SEHNR and CDR2 as FQNEAQ (reference sequence). The CDR3, as DNA: TGTGCCAGCAGCTTAGTTGGGACAGGGGGCACTGAAGCTTTCTTT. Translation: CASSLVGTGGTEAFF.

The J gene is TRBJ1-1, the V gene TRBV2; D is possibly TRBD1 (5 bases). With 4 bases removed from V and 1 base from J, the gap between germline ends came to 7 bases. Per the germline V gene, CDR1 is SNHLY and CDR2 is FYNNEI. CDR3 length: 13 residues. CDR3 nucleotides: TGTGCCAGCAGTGGCCAGGGGAACACTGAAGCTTTCTTT. It yields the protein CASSGQGNTEAFF.

Details on this clone: Germline and junction disagree at one end, which may indicate a read error. The chain combines TRBV7-7 with TRBJ2-7; the match to TRBD2 covers 13 bases. Germline V gives CDR1 SSHAT, CDR2 FNYEAQ (reference sequence). The CDR3 has 15 residues. The CDR3 reads CASSSGLAGAGEQYF. The CDR3 bases are TGTGCTAGCAGCTCCGGACTAGCGGGAGCGGGCGAGCAGTACTTC.

The chain recombines TRBV2 with TRBJ2-7; the D is unclear. The V and J ends lost 4 bases and 6 bases respectively, with 10 bases between them. Germline V gives CDR1 SNHLY, CDR2 FYNNEI. CDR3 length equals 12 residues. This chain's CDR3 is CASSGTSSEQYF. The CDR3 DNA reads as TGTGCCAGCAGTGGGACGTCCAGCGAGCAGTACTTC.

This clone was seen a single time. This sequence joins TRBV6-5 and TRBJ1-1; a weak D match, TRBD1 (5 bases). CDR1 MNHEY and CDR2 SVGAGI come from the germline V gene. Trimming removed 6 bases from V and 3 bases from J, with 11 bases in between. This CDR3 region has 13 residues. CDR3 in DNA: TGTGCCAGCAGCTCGGGACCGCACACTGAAGCTTTCTTT. Its protein is CASSSGPHTEAFF.

The V call is TRBV11-3, the J call TRBJ2-5; 9 nucleotides align to TRBD1. This CDR3 comprises 16 residues. Per the germline V gene, CDR1 is SGHNT and CDR2 is YENEEA. The V segment lost 4 bases and the J segment 4 bases; nucleotides outside the gene matches: 10. The CDR3: CASSYHLGQGTETQYF. DNA of the CDR3: TGTGCCAGCAGCTACCACCTTGGACAGGGGACAGAGACCCAGTACTTC. Full variable domain (remainder filled in from reference TRBV11-3 and TRBJ2-5): EAGVVQSPRYKIIEKKQPVAFWCNPISGHNTLYWYLQNLGQGPELLIRYENEEAVDDSQLPKDRFSAERLKGVDSTLKIQPAELGDSAVYLCASSYHLGQGTETQYFGPGTRLLVL.

This clone has more than one count but fewer than ten. The chain joins TRBV29-1 to TRBJ2-7, with D perhaps matching TRBD1 (5 bases). Germline V gives CDR1 SQVTM, CDR2 ANQGSEA. CDR3 length equals 14 residues. The V and J ends lost 1 base and 6 bases respectively, with 16 bases between them. The CDR3 DNA reads as TGCAGCGTTGAAGGTGAAGGGGCCGTTTTCGAGCAGTACTTC. This codes for CSVEGEGAVFEQYF.

The chain has TRBV10-1 and TRBJ2-3; D perhaps matches TRBD2 (7 bases). This CDR3 region has 18 residues. CDR1 and CDR2 (germline): WNHNN, SYGVQD (reference sequence). The V end lost 0 bases, the J end lost 3 bases, and 19 bases lay between the germline ends. CDR3 DNA: TGCGCCAGCAGTGAGTCGAGGGTCGGGGGGCTAGGTACAGATACGCAGTATTTT. Translating gives CASSESRVGGLGTDTQYF.

This chain links TRBV10-1 with TRBJ2-1, with D possibly being TRBD2 (6 bases). The CDR3 runs to 14 residues. The ends were cut back, 3 bases at V and 4 bases at J, with 10 bases in the middle. Germline CDR1 and CDR2: WNHNN and SYGVQD (reference sequence). In DNA, the CDR3 is TGCGCCAGCAGTGATTCAGGGACTTACAATGAGCAGTTCTTC. Its translation is CASSDSGTYNEQFF.

The J gene is TRBJ2-1, the V gene TRBV10-3, with 12 bases identical to TRBD2. Germline V lookup: CDR1 ENHRY, CDR2 SYGVKD. This CDR3 is built from 15 residues. V shed 3 bases and J 5 bases; nucleotides not matched to a gene: 2. The CDR3, as DNA: TGTGCCATCAGTGAATGGACTAGCGGGAACAATGAGCAGTTCTTC. Translated: CAISEWTSGNNEQFF.

The chain employs TRBV5-4 and TRBJ2-1; 11 bases line up with TRBD1. The CDR3 has 13 amino acids. V lost 6 bases, J lost 8 bases, and 4 bases stayed unmatched. From germline, CDR1 is SGHNT and CDR2 YYREEE (reference sequence). CDR3: CASNRDRGDEQFF. The DNA of the CDR3 is TGTGCCAGCAACAGGGACAGGGGGGATGAGCAGTTCTTC.

This clone was counted a few times. This chain joins TRBV18 and TRBJ1-1, with 7 bases that match TRBD1. The germline V gene has CDR1 KGHSH and CDR2 LQKENI. This CDR3 is built from 16 residues. The J segment lost 5 bases and the V segment lost 3 bases, leaving 12 bases of the junction unmatched. The CDR3 bases are TGTGCCAGCTCACCTCTACCAACAGGGGCACAGACTGAAGCTTTCTTT. Translated: CASSPLPTGAQTEAFF.

This clone was recorded a few times. CDR3 region: CASRRGGADRSPLHF. DNA of the CDR3: TGTGCCAGCAGGAGGGGAGGGGCGGATAGGTCACCCCTCCACTTT. The chain couples TRBV9 to TRBJ1-6; TRBD1 might be the D (5 bases). V lost 5 bases, J lost 10 bases, and 19 bases lay in between. Per germline, CDR1 SGDLS and CDR2 YYNGEE. The CDR3 runs 15 residues.

This chain connects TRBV18 to TRBJ1-2, with 7 positions matching TRBD1. Trimming removed 3 bases from V and 2 bases from J; junction bases left unmatched: 3. Germline values: CDR1 KGHSH, CDR2 LQKENI. The length of the CDR3 is 14 residues. DNA for the CDR3: TGTGCCAGCTCACCGGGACAGCAAAACTATGGCTACACCTTC. This sequence encodes CASSPGQQNYGYTF.

This chain connects TRBV11-2 to TRBJ1-2; D remains ambiguous. This CDR3 has 15 residues. With 1 base removed from V and 6 bases from J, the gap between germline ends came to 15 bases. Germline CDR1 is SGHAT and CDR2 is FQNNGV. The CDR3 sequence is CASSLVGGPPDGYTF. The DNA for the CDR3 is TGTGCCAGCAGCTTAGTGGGTGGGCCACCAGATGGCTACACCTTC.

This rearrangement joins TRBV10-3 to TRBJ2-1, with 8 bases matching TRBD2. Trimming removed 6 bases from V and 6 bases from J; junction bases left unmatched: 7. Looked up from germline, CDR1 is ENHRY and CDR2 is SYGVKD. CDR3 size: 14 residues. The CDR3 DNA sequence: TGTGCCATCAGGCTGGGACTAGAGGGCAATGAGCAGTTCTTC. Amino acids: CAIRLGLEGNEQFF.

CDR3 nucleotide sequence: TGTGCCAGCAGCTTGGTGTGGGGCGGGGGCCGCACAGATACGCAGTATTTT. It specifies CASSLVWGGGRTDTQYF. This chain joins TRBV5-4 and TRBJ2-3; D possibly corresponds to TRBD2 (7 bases). The CDR3 contains 17 residues. The ends were cut back, 0 bases at V and 1 base at J, with 15 bases in the middle. Germline loops: CDR1 SGHNT, CDR2 YYREEE (reference sequence).